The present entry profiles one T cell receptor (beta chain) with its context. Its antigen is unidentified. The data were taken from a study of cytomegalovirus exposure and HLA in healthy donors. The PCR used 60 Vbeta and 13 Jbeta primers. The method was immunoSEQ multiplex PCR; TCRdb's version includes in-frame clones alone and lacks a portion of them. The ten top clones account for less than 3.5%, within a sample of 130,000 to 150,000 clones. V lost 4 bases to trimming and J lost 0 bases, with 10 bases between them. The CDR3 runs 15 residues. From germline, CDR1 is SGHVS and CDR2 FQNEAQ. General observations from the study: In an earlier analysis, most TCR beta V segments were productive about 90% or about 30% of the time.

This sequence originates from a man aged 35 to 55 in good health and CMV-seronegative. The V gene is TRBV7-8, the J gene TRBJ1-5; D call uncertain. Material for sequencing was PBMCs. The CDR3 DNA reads TGTGCCAGCAGCTCTCCGGGAGATAGCAATCAGCCCCAGCATTTT. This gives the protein CASSSPGDSNQPQHF.